This is a list of T cell receptor beta chains from one sample in a study. From the RT-PCR reads, TCRdb called clonotypes with MiXCR, one entry per CDR3 protein. The sample includes fewer than 800,000 distinct CDR3 sequences, 14% of them seen just once. Sequencing was performed on memory CD4+ T cells from blood. The source is a female donor in good health, serving as a healthy control. CDR3s include the opening cysteine and the closing phenylalanine or tryptophan. A D gene is named only where the DNA matches it firmly. Not every row has a clone size; where given, it reads once, few, many or a size class.

V,size,J,D,DNA,CDR3
TRBV9,few,TRBJ1-2,TRBD1,TGTGCCAGCAGCGTAGGGGACAGGAGTGGGAATGGCTACACCTTC,CASSVGDRSGNGYTF
TRBV3-1,.,TRBJ2-1,TRBD2,TGTGCCAGCAGCCAGGCTCTATCGGGAGGGCTCGGTGAGCAGTTCTTC,CASSQALSGGLGEQFF
TRBV7-8,.,TRBJ2-7,TRBD2,TGTGCCAGCATCCCAAGGTCTGTGGCTAGCGGGTCGATAGGAGAGCAGTACTTC,CASIPRSVASGSIGEQYF
TRBV6-5,many,TRBJ1-6,TRBD1,TGTGCCAGCAGTTACGGACAGGGGGTCTATAATTCACCCCTCCACTTT,CASSYGQGVYNSPLHF
TRBV28,.,TRBJ2-7,.,TGTGCCAGCGTCGCTTGGGGCGAAAAGCAGTACTTC,CASVAWGEKQYF
TRBV20-1,few,TRBJ2-2,TRBD2,TGCAGTGCTAGAGCGATATCCGTTAGCGGGATATTCGGTAGCGGGGAGCTGTTTTTT,CSARAISVSGIFGSGELFF
TRBV5-1,many,TRBJ2-2,TRBD1,TGCGCCAGCAGCTCCCGGACAGGAAACACCGGGGAGCTGTTTTTT,CASSSRTGNTGELFF
TRBV20-1,.,TRBJ2-1,TRBD2,TGCAGTGCCAAACCGGGACTAGCGGGAGGTCGGTCTTACAATGAGCAGTTCTTC,CSAKPGLAGGRSYNEQFF
TRBV7-2,many,TRBJ2-7,TRBD2,TGTGCCAGCAGCCTATTTAGCGGGGCCTACGAGCAGTACTTC,CASSLFSGAYEQYF
TRBV20-1,few,TRBJ2-7,TRBD1,TGCACCACTGCAGGGGGCCGGACTTCGATTTACGAGCAGTACTTC,CTTAGGRTSIYEQYF
TRBV27,few,TRBJ2-5,TRBD2,TGTGCCAGCAGTGGGACTAGTCGGGAGACCCAGTACTTC,CASSGTSRETQYF
TRBV4-3,many,TRBJ2-7,TRBD2,TGCGCCAGCAGCCCTAGCGGGGGAGGGTCCTACGAGCAGTACTTC,CASSPSGGGSYEQYF
TRBV7-2,few,TRBJ2-7,TRBD2,TGTGCCAGCAGCTTAAACTCCGGGACTAGCGGGGGTCCTGATCAGTACTTC,CASSLNSGTSGGPDQYF
TRBV5-1,many,TRBJ2-3,TRBD2,TGCGCCAGCAGTCTGGGTCGGACTAGCGGAGGGGGAGATACGCAGTATTTT,CASSLGRTSGGGDTQYF
TRBV5-1,once,TRBJ2-1,.,TGCGCCAGCAGCGTCAACTTCAATGAGCAGTTCTTC,CASSVNFNEQFF
TRBV28,.,TRBJ2-3,TRBD2,TGTGCCAGCAGTTCCGGGGGACTAGCGGCAACGCAGTATTTT,CASSSGGLAATQYF
TRBV7-2,.,TRBJ2-5,.,TGTGCCAGCAGCCCGGGCAGGGGCGGGGGGACCCAGTACTTC,CASSPGRGGGTQYF
TRBV2,few,TRBJ2-3,.,TGTGCCAGCAGCCCGACACAGAGCACAGATACGCAGTATTTT,CASSPTQSTDTQYF
TRBV10-3,.,TRBJ1-2,.,TGTGCCATCAGTGAGTCGGGTGCAGGGTGGGCCTATGGCTACACCTTC,CAISESGAGWAYGYTF
TRBV29-1,many,TRBJ1-2,.,TGCAGCATTGATCCCGAAAGGGCCACTAACTATGGCTACACCTTC,CSIDPERATNYGYTF
TRBV7-2,once,TRBJ2-1,.,TGTGCCAGCAGCTTAGTTAAGGGAGGCTACAATGAGCAGTTCTTC,CASSLVKGGYNEQFF
TRBV29-1,.,TRBJ1-5,TRBD1,TGCAGCGTTGGGGACAGCTTAGGCAATCAGCCCCAGCATTTT,CSVGDSLGNQPQHF
TRBV5-1,many,TRBJ2-6,TRBD1,TGCGCCAGCAGGACGGACCGACAGGGGTCCGTCTCTGGGGCCAACGTCCTGACTTTC,CASRTDRQGSVSGANVLTF
TRBV10-3,few,TRBJ1-2,TRBD1,TGTGCCAGCGCCCGGAAAGGGGGCGAGGATGGCTACACCTTC,CASARKGGEDGYTF
TRBV3-1,.,TRBJ1-4,.,TGTGCCAGCAGCCTCTCGACCCTTTGGGGTGAAAAACTGTTTTTT,CASSLSTLWGEKLFF
TRBV28,few,TRBJ2-6,.,TGTGCCAGCAGTAAGGACAGCAGTGGGGCCAACGTCCTGACTTTC,CASSKDSSGANVLTF
TRBV20-1,.,TRBJ1-2,TRBD1,TGCAGTGCTAGAGATTCTGTGACAGGGAATGGCTACACCTTC,CSARDSVTGNGYTF
TRBV18,.,TRBJ2-1,TRBD2,TGTGCCAGCTCACCACTCGGAGCGGGAGCGAACAATGAGCAGTTCTTC,CASSPLGAGANNEQFF
TRBV5-1,.,TRBJ2-5,.,TGCGCCAGCAGCTTGGCCGTCGACTACTCACGGGAGACCCAGTACTTC,CASSLAVDYSRETQYF
TRBV5-5,many,TRBJ2-1,.,TGTGCCAGTAAATACTCCTACAATGAGCAGTTCTTC,CASKYSYNEQFF
TRBV4-3,.,TRBJ1-1,.,TGCGCCAGCAGCCGGACTCGGGTAGACACTGAAGCTTTCTTT,CASSRTRVDTEAFF
TRBV23-1,once,TRBJ2-3,TRBD1,TGCGCCAGCAGTCTTCGGACAGGCGTGCCAGATACGCAGTATTTT,CASSLRTGVPDTQYF
TRBV4-1,many,TRBJ2-2,TRBD2,TGCGCCAGCAGCCAAGGAAGCGGGAGTAACACCGGGGAGCTGTTTTTT,CASSQGSGSNTGELFF
TRBV28,.,TRBJ2-4,.,TGTGCCAGCCTTGGGGAAAACATTCAGTACTTC,CASLGENIQYF
TRBV11-2,few,TRBJ2-5,TRBD2,TGTGCCAGCAGCGCCCGAGGCGGGAGGGCCCAAGAGACCCAGTACTTC,CASSARGGRAQETQYF
TRBV20-1,many,TRBJ2-5,TRBD1,TGCAGTGCAGAGGGACAGGCAATACAAGAGACCCAGTACTTC,CSAEGQAIQETQYF
TRBV28,few,TRBJ2-1,TRBD2,TGTGCCAGCAGGAGTCCGGGACTAGCGGGAAGTGAGCAGTTCTTC,CASRSPGLAGSEQFF
TRBV5-5,.,TRBJ2-7,.,TGTGCCAGTTATTCCCACTACGAGCAGTACTTC,CASYSHYEQYF
TRBV15,.,TRBJ2-2,.,TGTGCCACCAGCAGAGAGTGGACCGGGGAGCTGTTTTTT,CATSREWTGELFF
TRBV7-9,few,TRBJ1-1,.,TGTGCCAGCGGTTCCTTTGGGACTGAAGCTTTCTTT,CASGSFGTEAFF
TRBV7-9,.,TRBJ2-7,.,TGTGCCAGCAGCGCCCAGGGTATCGGATCTCGCGAGCAGTACTTC,CASSAQGIGSREQYF
TRBV24-1,few,TRBJ1-5,.,TGTGCCACCAGTGATTTTAATCAGCCCCAGCATTTT,CATSDFNQPQHF
TRBV12-3/TRBV12-4,.,TRBJ1-3,.,TGTGCCAGCAGTCCCCCGGGACGGAACTCTGGAAACACCATATATTTT,CASSPPGRNSGNTIYF
TRBV6-6,many,TRBJ1-1,.,TGTGCCAGCAGTTCTATACAGGGATCCAGCACTGAAGCTTTCTTT,CASSSIQGSSTEAFF
TRBV5-1,.,TRBJ2-7,.,TGCGCCACCAGCTTGGTCGCGCTCGCGGCCTACGAGCAGTACTTC,CATSLVALAAYEQYF